Below, 29 T cell receptor beta chains from the same sample are listed, as sequenced in a study of cytomegalovirus exposure and HLA in healthy donors. 60 Vbeta and 13 Jbeta primers were used in PCR. Profiled with immunoSEQ multiplex PCR; TCRdb holds only in-frame clones, not every one. The table shows 150,000 to 200,000 clones, with 60% to 80% occurring only once. The sequenced material came from PBMCs. The receptors come from a female donor in good health and CMV-seronegative.

V is TRBV6-5 and J is TRBJ2-7; maybe TRBD2 (7 bases). The CDR3 runs 14 residues. Germline values: CDR1 MNHEY, CDR2 SVGAGI. Trimming removed 4 bases at V and 6 bases at J, with 16 bases between. For the CDR3, the DNA is TGTGCCAGCAGTTTCAACAGGGAGGGCGGCGAGCAGTACTTC. This translates into CASSFNREGGEQYF.

The chain couples TRBV10-3 to TRBJ2-5; TRBD1 might be the D (5 bases). The CDR3 consists of 13 residues. CDR1 ENHRY and CDR2 SYGVKD come from the germline V gene. V dropped 6 bases and J dropped 3 bases, with 11 bases sitting between them. The CDR3 sequence is CAISQIGEETQYF. The CDR3 DNA is TGTGCCATCAGCCAGATAGGGGAAGAGACCCAGTACTTC.

V gene TRBV28 combines with J gene TRBJ2-3, with D perhaps matching TRBD1 (6 bases). The CDR3 loop spans 16 amino acids. V was shortened by 6 bases and J by 2 bases, with 18 bases between the two germline ends. Germline assignment: CDR1 MDHEN and CDR2 SYDVKM. CDR3 residues: CASRPLRQVITDTQYF. CDR3 in DNA: TGTGCCAGCAGGCCCCTCCGACAGGTCATCACAGATACGCAGTATTTT.

The V and J genes are TRBV11-2 and TRBJ2-1, with 14 bases matching TRBD2. The trim removed 1 base at V and 9 bases at J, leaving 5 bases unmatched. Per germline, CDR1 SGHAT and CDR2 FQNNGV. The CDR3 length is 16 residues. DNA for the CDR3: TGTGCCAGCAGCTTAGCCGGACTAGCGGGAGGAATTGAGCAGTTCTTC. Its protein is CASSLAGLAGGIEQFF. The variable domain in full, with the rest retrieved from reference TRBV11-2 and TRBJ2-1, is EAGVAQSPRYKIIEKRQSVAFWCNPISGHATLYWYQQILGQGPKLLIQFQNNGVVDDSQLPKDRFSAERLKGVDSTLKIQPAKLEDSAVYLCASSLAGLAGGIEQFFGPGTRLTVL.

This clone was observed a handful of times. This chain uses TRBV11-3 with TRBJ2-1, with D possibly matching TRBD1 (5 bases). The CDR3 has 13 amino acids. V lost 5 bases and J lost 2, with 7 bases in between. Germline lookup yields CDR1 SGHNT and CDR2 YENEEA. The CDR3 DNA reads TGTGCCAGCAGCCGACAGACCTACAATGAGCAGTTCTTC. Residues: CASSRQTYNEQFF.

The V call is TRBV6-6, the J call TRBJ1-5; D call uncertain. This CDR3 is 13 amino acids long. The germline V gene has CDR1 MNHNY and CDR2 SVGAGI (reference sequence). The CDR3 reads CYTRHDSNQPQHF. CDR3 coding DNA: TGTTACACCAGGCACGATAGCAATCAGCCCCAGCATTTT.

This clone occurred a few times. This sequence joins TRBV5-1 and TRBJ2-5; 7 bases are a match to TRBD2. V lost 0 bases and J lost 5; bases outside the gene matches: 7. This CDR3 has 15 residues. The germline gives CDR1 SGHRS, CDR2 YFSETQ. The CDR3 DNA is TGCGCCAGCAGCTTGGAGGGAGGGCTAAGGGAGACCCAGTACTTC. Its translation: CASSLEGGLRETQYF.

This clone was seen just once. The chain recombines TRBV5-8 with TRBJ2-7; TRBD2 agrees at 14 bases. Germline-derived CDR1 and CDR2 are SGHTS and YDEGEE. The CDR3 sequence is 16 residues long. V shed 1 base, J shed 5 bases, and the junction held 5 bases outside the gene matches. The CDR3 sequence is CASSLPGLAGGNEQYF. CDR3 bases: TGTGCCAGCAGCTTGCCCGGACTAGCGGGGGGTAACGAGCAGTACTTC.

The chain recombines TRBV19 with TRBJ2-3, with 11 bases lining up with TRBD2. Per germline, CDR1 LNHDA and CDR2 SQIVND (reference sequence). V lost 6 bases and J lost 5; bases outside the gene matches: 10. The CDR3 covers 16 residues. The CDR3: CASSPTSGGGKDTQYF. CDR3 nucleotide sequence: TGTGCCAGTAGCCCCACTAGCGGGGGCGGGAAAGATACGCAGTATTTT.

The chain employs TRBV18 and TRBJ1-2, with no clear D. V lost 0 bases, J lost 3 bases, and 11 bases lay in between. The CDR3 extends over 15 amino acids. Germline V lookup: CDR1 KGHSH, CDR2 LQKENI. The CDR3 reads CASSPPVNSYYGYTF. The CDR3 coding sequence is TGTGCCAGCTCACCACCGGTCAACAGCTACTATGGCTACACCTTC.

The chain joins TRBV5-4 to TRBJ2-3; 14 nucleotides line up with TRBD2. From germline, CDR1 is SGHNT and CDR2 YYREEE (reference sequence). V shed 4 bases, J shed 2 bases, and the junction held 6 bases outside the gene matches. There are 17 residues in the CDR3. CDR3 region: CASSRRTSGGITDTQYF. CDR3 DNA sequence: TGTGCCAGCAGCAGACGGACTAGCGGGGGGATCACAGATACGCAGTATTTT.

For the CDR3, the DNA is TGTGCCAGCAGTTTATTCCCTACAGCGGGGGGGATCGAGACCCAGTACTTC. Protein: CASSLFPTAGGIETQYF. This chain uses TRBV28 with TRBJ2-5; 10 nucleotides agree with TRBD2. Germline-derived CDR1 and CDR2 are MDHEN and SYDVKM. The ends lost 1 base at V and 5 bases at J; junction bases unmatched: 10. The CDR3 is 17 amino acids.

This clone was detected only once. J is TRBJ1-1 and V is TRBV7-8; D is perhaps TRBD1 (5 bases). The CDR3 runs 14 residues. Germline CDR1 SGHVS, CDR2 FQNEAQ. V was pared by 5 bases and J by 1 base, with 11 bases between. The CDR3 sequence is CASSPTGGNTEAFF. The CDR3 DNA reads as TGTGCCAGCAGCCCGACCGGGGGGAACACTGAAGCTTTCTTT.

This clone has only a few counts. A junction end diverges from the germline sequence, so it may reflect a read error. The chain carries TRBV7-7 and TRBJ1-5; D not resolved. CDR1 and CDR2 from the germline V gene are SSHAT and FNYEAQ (reference sequence). The CDR3 is 13 residues long. CDR3 loop: CASSLTEGQPQHF. The CDR3 DNA is TGTGCTAGCAGCTTAACGGAGGGTCAGCCCCAGCATTTT. The full variable domain, its missing parts supplied by reference TRBV7-7 and TRBJ1-5, is GAGVSQSPRYKVTKRGQDVTLRCDPISSHATLYWYQQALGQGPEFLTYFNYEAQPDKSGLPSDRFSAERPEGSISTLTIQRTEQRDSAMYRCASSLTEGQPQHFGDGTRLSIL.

V is TRBV7-2 and J is TRBJ1-6; D not resolved. The V gene's germline CDR1 is SGHTA and CDR2 FQGNSA. Trimming cost V 0 bases and J 7 bases, with 4 bases left between them. This CDR3 comprises 13 residues. The CDR3, as DNA: TGTGCCAGCAGCTTAGCGGAGAATTCACCCCTCCACTTT. Translation gives CASSLAENSPLHF.

The V and J genes are TRBV28 and TRBJ2-4; 11 nucleotides align to TRBD2. This CDR3 has 15 amino acids. The V gene's germline CDR1 is MDHEN and CDR2 SYDVKM. V gave up 0 bases and J gave up 7 bases; unmatched junction bases: 2. Written as DNA, the CDR3 is TGTGCCAGCAGTTTATGGAGACTAGCGGGGAACATTCAGTACTTC. Its translation is CASSLWRLAGNIQYF. The whole variable domain, filled in from reference TRBV28 and TRBJ2-4, reads DVKVTQSSRYLVKRTGEKVFLECVQDMDHENMFWYRQDPGLGLRLIYFSYDVKMKEKGDIPEGYSVSREKKERFSLILESASTNQTSMYLCASSLWRLAGNIQYFGAGTRLSVL.

The genes are TRBV6-6 and TRBJ1-1; D remains unclear. This CDR3 has 14 residues. Germline CDR1 MNHNY, CDR2 SVGAGI (reference sequence). V lost 6 bases to trimming and J lost 0 bases, with 11 bases between them. The CDR3 is CASSPRPVNTEAFF. In DNA, the CDR3 is TGTGCCAGCAGCCCCAGGCCAGTGAACACTGAAGCTTTCTTT.

The chain joins TRBV11-2 to TRBJ2-1, with a weak D call TRBD1 (5 bases). Trimming removed 3 bases at V and 7 bases at J, with 16 bases between. The CDR3 extends over 15 amino acids. Germline V gene lookup returns CDR1 SGHAT and CDR2 FQNNGV. Here the CDR3 reads CASSFRGIVNNEQFF. As DNA, the CDR3 is TGTGCCAGCAGCTTTAGGGGTATCGTGAATAATGAGCAGTTCTTC.

This sequence joins TRBV28 and TRBJ2-7, with 7 positions matching TRBD1. V lost 2 bases and J lost 2; bases outside the gene matches: 3. Germline V gene lookup returns CDR1 MDHEN and CDR2 SYDVKM. This CDR3 is 14 amino acids long. The CDR3 loop reads CASSLRDRAYEQYF. The CDR3 DNA reads as TGTGCCAGCAGTTTACGGGACAGAGCCTACGAGCAGTACTTC. Filled out from reference TRBV28 and TRBJ2-7, the complete variable domain reads DVKVTQSSRYLVKRTGEKVFLECVQDMDHENMFWYRQDPGLGLRLIYFSYDVKMKEKGDIPEGYSVSREKKERFSLILESASTNQTSMYLCASSLRDRAYEQYFGPGTRLTVT.

In this sample, this clone turned up a few times. The CDR3: CASSSLSGREETQYF. CDR3 DNA: TGTGCCAGCAGTTCTCTTAGCGGGAGGGAAGAGACCCAGTACTTC. This chain connects TRBV27 to TRBJ2-5; 11 bases fit TRBD2. CDR1 and CDR2 (germline): MNHEY, SMNVEV (reference sequence). Trimming took 4 bases from V and 3 from J; bases not matched to a gene: 4. This CDR3 has 15 residues.

The chain uses TRBV6-5 and TRBJ1-2; no clear D. This CDR3 spans 13 amino acids. The ends were cut back, 0 bases at V and 8 bases at J, with 10 bases in the middle. Germline-derived CDR1 and CDR2 are MNHEY and SVGAGI. The chain's CDR3 is CASSYSQVGGYTF. CDR3 nucleotides: TGTGCCAGCAGTTACTCGCAGGTCGGAGGCTACACCTTC.

This clone was recorded once. The V gene is TRBV11-2, the J gene TRBJ2-7; 10 bases line up with TRBD1. Germline CDR1 is SGHAT and CDR2 is FQNNGV. The CDR3 contains 16 residues. Losses at the gene ends were 1 base for V and 7 bases for J; bases not matched to a gene: 10. The CDR3 spells CASSLAPGTGAREQYF. The CDR3 DNA is TGTGCCAGCAGCTTAGCACCCGGGACAGGGGCCCGAGAGCAGTACTTC.

J is TRBJ1-1 and V is TRBV7-9; no clear D. The CDR3 contains 12 residues. Per the germline V gene, CDR1 is SEHNR and CDR2 is FQNEAQ (reference sequence). Trimming took off 5 bases at V and 11 bases at J, with 15 bases between the two ends. The CDR3 loop reads CASSPRVDLAFF. CDR3 DNA: TGTGCCAGCAGCCCTCGCGTTGATTTGGCTTTCTTT.

J is TRBJ2-7 and V is TRBV29-1; 8 positions agree with TRBD1. Germline V gene lookup returns CDR1 SQVTM and CDR2 ANQGSEA. V shed 1 base, J shed 7 bases, and the junction held 6 bases outside the gene matches. CDR3 size: 13 residues. CDR3 in amino acids: CSVEGQGAGEQYF. As DNA, the CDR3 is TGCAGCGTTGAAGGTCAGGGGGCAGGGGAGCAGTACTTC.

This chain links TRBV2 with TRBJ2-7; D may be TRBD1 (6 bases). There are 10 residues in the CDR3. The V gene's germline CDR1 is SNHLY and CDR2 FYNNEI. V was shortened by 1 base and J by 13 bases, with 8 bases between the two germline ends. The CDR3 reads CASSEDRVYF. The CDR3 DNA is TGTGCCAGCAGTGAAGACAGGGTTTACTTC. Complete variable domain (other parts from reference TRBV2 and TRBJ2-7): EPEVTQTPSHQVTQMGQEVILRCVPISNHLYFYWYRQILGQKVEFLVSFYNNEISEKSEIFDDQFSVERPDGSNFTLKIRSTKLEDSAMYFCASSEDRVYFGPGTRLTVT.

This sequence joins TRBV7-3 and TRBJ2-2; D unclear. Per the germline V gene, CDR1 is SGHTA and CDR2 is FQGTGA. The CDR3 covers 12 residues. The germline V and J ends were trimmed by 5 bases and 1 base, with 2 bases remaining between them. CDR3 amino acids: CASSRNTGELFF. The CDR3 coding sequence is TGTGCCAGCAGCCGGAACACCGGGGAGCTGTTTTTT.

The genes are TRBV28 and TRBJ2-7; maybe TRBD1 (6 bases). Germline V gene lookup returns CDR1 MDHEN and CDR2 SYDVKM. This CDR3 has 15 amino acids. The V end lost 3 bases, the J end lost 3 bases, and 15 bases lay between the germline ends. This chain's CDR3 is CASSFSTGLDYEQYF. The CDR3 nucleotides are TGTGCCAGCAGTTTCTCGACAGGATTAGACTACGAGCAGTACTTC.

This clone was detected only once. V gene TRBV18 combines with J gene TRBJ1-6; D gene ambiguous. Per the germline V gene, CDR1 is KGHSH and CDR2 is LQKENI. The V and J ends lost 0 bases and 10 bases respectively, with 7 bases between them. The CDR3 covers 13 residues. CDR3 in DNA: TGTGCCAGCTCACCACCGAACACCTCACCCCTCCACTTT. Translated: CASSPPNTSPLHF.

The genes are TRBV5-1 and TRBJ2-5; maybe TRBD1 (6 bases). The CDR3 covers 15 residues. The germline V gene has CDR1 SGHRS and CDR2 YFSETQ. Between the trimmed V and J ends, which lost 4 bases and 2 bases, there was a span of 15 bases. The CDR3 nucleotides are TGCGCCAGCAGCCCCCCACCAGGGGAGCAAGAGACCCAGTACTTC. Its protein product is CASSPPPGEQETQYF.